These 3 T cell receptor beta chains share one sample of origin, sequenced in a study of T cell responses to AZD1222 COVID-19 vaccine. Libraries were prepared by immunoSEQ multiplex PCR; TCRdb keeps only in-frame clonotypes and omits some of them. In the table there are tens of thousands of clones, around 90% of which are singletons. Sequenced material: peripheral blood, taken on day 0 of AZD1222 vaccination. These receptors originate from an adult in good health.

The chain recombines TRBV30 with TRBJ1-6; no reliable D call. CDR1 is GTSNPN, CDR2 SVGIG, per germline (reference sequence). This CDR3 contains 15 residues. V was pared by 2 bases and J by 8 bases, with 16 bases between. The CDR3 bases are TGTGCCTGGAGTATCGGCTCCACCCGGCATTCACCCCTCCACTTT. Its protein is CAWSIGSTRHSPLHF.

V gene TRBV7-9 combines with J gene TRBJ2-2; tentative D call: TRBD2 (6 bases). The germline CDR1 and CDR2 sequences are SEHNR and FQNEAQ (reference sequence). CDR3 length: 16 amino acids. Trimming took off 1 base at V and 0 bases at J, with 9 bases between the two ends. In nucleotides, the CDR3 is TGTGCCAGCAGCTTAGTCGGGGGTTCGAACACCGGGGAGCTGTTTTTT. The encoded protein is CASSLVGGSNTGELFF.

The chain employs TRBV5-6 and TRBJ1-4; D not certain. The CDR3 sequence is 16 residues long. Germline V gene sequence: CDR1 SGHDT, CDR2 YYEEEE. V lost 4 bases to trimming and J lost 0 bases, with 13 bases between them. For the CDR3, the DNA is TGTGCCAGCAGCCGGAAAGGAGATTCAACTAATGAAAAACTGTTTTTT. This encodes CASSRKGDSTNEKLFF.